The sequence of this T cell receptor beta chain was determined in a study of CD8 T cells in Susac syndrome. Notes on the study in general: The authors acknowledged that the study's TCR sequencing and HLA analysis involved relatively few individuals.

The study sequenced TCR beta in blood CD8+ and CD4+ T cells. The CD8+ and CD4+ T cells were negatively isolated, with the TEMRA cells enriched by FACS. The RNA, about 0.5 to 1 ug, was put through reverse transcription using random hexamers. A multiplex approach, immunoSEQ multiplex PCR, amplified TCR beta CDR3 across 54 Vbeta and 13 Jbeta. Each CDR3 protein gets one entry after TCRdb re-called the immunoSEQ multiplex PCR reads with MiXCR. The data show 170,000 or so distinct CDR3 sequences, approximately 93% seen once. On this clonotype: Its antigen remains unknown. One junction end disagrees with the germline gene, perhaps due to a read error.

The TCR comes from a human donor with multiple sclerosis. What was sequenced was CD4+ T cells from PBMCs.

CDR3 amino acids: CASSFGGRAGLDF. The CDR3 nucleotides read TGTGCCAGCAGTTTTGGGGGGAGGGCCGGTCTGGACTTC. This chain uses TRBV28 with TRBJ2-7; 7 bases agree with TRBD2. Germline-derived CDR1 and CDR2 are MDHEN and SYDVKM. The CDR3 runs to 13 residues.